These 4 T cell receptor beta chains came from one sample sequenced in a study of blood T cell repertoires in COVID-19. Method: immunoSEQ multiplex PCR; TCRdb's copy keeps in-frame clones and lacks some. Here the sample spans around 110,000 clones, around 78% being singletons. Source material: peripheral blood. The source of these receptors is a man aged 25-45 years with acute or convalescent COVID-19.

V is TRBV30 and J is TRBJ2-7, with TRBD2 matching over 7 bases. V shed 2 bases and J 2 bases; nucleotides not matched to a gene: 9. This CDR3 spans 15 amino acids. From germline, CDR1 is GTSNPN and CDR2 SVGIG (reference sequence). The CDR3 nucleotides read TGTGCCTGGAGTCCATCGGGACTACAAGCCTACGAGCAGTACGTC. Residues: CAWSPSGLQAYEQYV.

This chain links TRBV7-2 with TRBJ2-5; TRBD2 matches 8 bases. Per the germline V gene, CDR1 is SGHTA and CDR2 is FQGNSA. With V trimmed by 6 bases and J by 3 bases, 6 bases remained unmatched. CDR3 length: 14 amino acids. CDR3 region: CASSFSGAEETQYF. CDR3 nucleotides: TGTGCCAGCAGTTTTAGCGGGGCAGAAGAGACCCAGTACTTC.

The rearrangement links TRBV7-9 to TRBJ1-2; D is unclear. Trimming pared 5 bases from V and 3 bases from J, leaving 13 bases between. In germline, CDR1 is SEHNR, CDR2 FQNEAQ (reference sequence). The CDR3 is made up of 14 amino acids. CDR3 coding DNA: TGTGCCAGCAGCCCAGGCACAGAAGACTATGGCTACACCTTC. Translation gives CASSPGTEDYGYTF.

The chain combines TRBV6-5 with TRBJ2-5; 9 bases fit TRBD1. The germline gives CDR1 MNHEY, CDR2 SVGAGI. This CDR3 spans 15 amino acids. The J segment lost 1 base and the V segment lost 7 bases, leaving 7 bases of the junction unmatched. The CDR3 loop reads CASNRQGGSQETQYF. The CDR3 nucleotides read TGTGCCAGCAACAGACAGGGGGGTAGCCAAGAGACCCAGTACTTC.